Reported below is one T cell receptor beta chain. The same CDR3 can be traced to other DNA sequences in this sample. The sample is drawn from a study of shared clonotypes between healthy human individuals. Germline V CDR1 and CDR2: MNHEY, SMNVEV (reference sequence). Trimming cost V 3 bases and J 0 bases, with 10 bases left between them. The CDR3 is made up of 15 amino acids. Terminally differentiated effector memory CD45RA+ cells were excluded by CCR7 positive selection of CD45RO-negative cells. Using immunoSEQ multiplex PCR, the repertoire was profiled, and TCRdb retains in-frame clones only, with some absent. Of around 2.1 million clones listed, roughly 91% are singletons.

V and J are TRBV27 and TRBJ2-3; D not resolved. Sequencing was performed on naive CD8+ T cells from PBMCs. This TCR derives from a man between 18 and 35 years old in good health. Some clones in this sample may be carry-over from other donors' samples. The DNA for the CDR3 is TGTGCCAGCAGTTTTGGGGTGGGAAGCACAGATACGCAGTATTTT. Translated: CASSFGVGSTDTQYF.